This TCR beta chain was profiled in a study of T cell responses to AZD1222 COVID-19 vaccine. Study-level background: Analyses pooled second doses at about 4 or about 12 weeks. Study-wide findings and caveats: Donor demographics were predominantly white British with a female majority; clonal diversity may be underestimated.

In the case of this clone: Its cognate antigen is unknown.

CDR1 is MNHNS, CDR2 SASEGT, per germline. V was clipped by 1 base and J by 7 bases; unmatched bases: 6. The CDR3 is made up of 15 amino acids. TCRdb's table, derived via immunoSEQ multiplex PCR, lists solely in-frame clones and lacks some. The table shows 110,000 or so clones, with more than 75% occurring only once. The sequence was collected from an adult in good health. This sample comprised peripheral blood, obtained on day 0 of AZD1222 vaccination. This chain uses TRBV6-1 with TRBJ2-7, with TRBD2 matching over 11 bases. CDR3 coding DNA: TGTGCCAGCAGTGAAGATCTAGCGGGAGGAAAGGAGCAGTACTTC. It specifies CASSEDLAGGKEQYF.